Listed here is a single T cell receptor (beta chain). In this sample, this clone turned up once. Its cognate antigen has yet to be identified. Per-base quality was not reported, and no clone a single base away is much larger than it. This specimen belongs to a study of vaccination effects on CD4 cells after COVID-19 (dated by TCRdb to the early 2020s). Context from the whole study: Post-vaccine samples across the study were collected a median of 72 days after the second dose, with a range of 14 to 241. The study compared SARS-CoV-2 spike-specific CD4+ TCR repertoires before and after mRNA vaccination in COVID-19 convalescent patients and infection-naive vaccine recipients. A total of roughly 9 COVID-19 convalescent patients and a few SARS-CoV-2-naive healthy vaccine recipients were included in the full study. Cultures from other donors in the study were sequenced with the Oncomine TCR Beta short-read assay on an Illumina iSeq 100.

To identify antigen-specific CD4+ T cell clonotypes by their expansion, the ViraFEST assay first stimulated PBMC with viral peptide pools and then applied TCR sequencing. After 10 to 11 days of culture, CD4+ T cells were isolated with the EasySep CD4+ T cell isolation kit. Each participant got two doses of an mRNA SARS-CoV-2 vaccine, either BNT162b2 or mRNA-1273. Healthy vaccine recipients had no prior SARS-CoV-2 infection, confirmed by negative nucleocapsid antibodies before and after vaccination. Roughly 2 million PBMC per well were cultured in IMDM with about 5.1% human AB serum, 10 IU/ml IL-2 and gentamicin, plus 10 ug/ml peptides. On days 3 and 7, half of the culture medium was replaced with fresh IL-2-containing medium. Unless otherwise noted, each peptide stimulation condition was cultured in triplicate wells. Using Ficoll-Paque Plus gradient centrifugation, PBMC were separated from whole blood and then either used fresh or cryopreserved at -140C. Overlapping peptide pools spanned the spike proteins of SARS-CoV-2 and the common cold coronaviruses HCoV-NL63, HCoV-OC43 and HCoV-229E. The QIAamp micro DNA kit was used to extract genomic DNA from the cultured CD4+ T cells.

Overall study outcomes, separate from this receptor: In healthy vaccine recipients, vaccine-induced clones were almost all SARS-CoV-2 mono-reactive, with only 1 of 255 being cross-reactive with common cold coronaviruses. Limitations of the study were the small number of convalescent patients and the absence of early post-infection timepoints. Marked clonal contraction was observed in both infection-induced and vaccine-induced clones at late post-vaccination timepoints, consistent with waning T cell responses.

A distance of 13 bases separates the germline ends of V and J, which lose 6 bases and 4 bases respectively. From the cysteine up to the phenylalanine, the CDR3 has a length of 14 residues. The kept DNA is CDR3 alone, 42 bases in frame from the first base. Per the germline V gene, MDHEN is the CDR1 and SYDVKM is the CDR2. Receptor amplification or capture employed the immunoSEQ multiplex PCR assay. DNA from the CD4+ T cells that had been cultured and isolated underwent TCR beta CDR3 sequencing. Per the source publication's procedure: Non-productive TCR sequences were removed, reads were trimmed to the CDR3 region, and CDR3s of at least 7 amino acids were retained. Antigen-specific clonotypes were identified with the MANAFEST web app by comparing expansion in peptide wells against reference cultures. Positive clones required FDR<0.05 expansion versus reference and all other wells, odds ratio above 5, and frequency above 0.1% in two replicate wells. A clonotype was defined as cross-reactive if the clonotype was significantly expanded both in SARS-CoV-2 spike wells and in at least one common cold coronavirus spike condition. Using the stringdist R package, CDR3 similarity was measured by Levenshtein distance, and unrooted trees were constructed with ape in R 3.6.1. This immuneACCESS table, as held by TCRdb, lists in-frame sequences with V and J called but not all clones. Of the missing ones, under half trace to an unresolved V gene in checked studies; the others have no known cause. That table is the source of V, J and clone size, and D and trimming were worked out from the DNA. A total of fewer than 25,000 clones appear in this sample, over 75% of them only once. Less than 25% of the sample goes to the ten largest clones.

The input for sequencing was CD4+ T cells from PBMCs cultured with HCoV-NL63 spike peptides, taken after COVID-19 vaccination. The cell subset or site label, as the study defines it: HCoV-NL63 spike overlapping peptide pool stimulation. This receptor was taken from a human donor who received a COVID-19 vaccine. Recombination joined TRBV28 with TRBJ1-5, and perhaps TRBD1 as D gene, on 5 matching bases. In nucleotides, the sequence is TGTGCCAGCAGCTCCCTAAGGGGAAATCAGCCCCAGCATTTT. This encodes CASSSLRGNQPQHF. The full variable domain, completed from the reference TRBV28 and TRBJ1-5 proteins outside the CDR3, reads DVKVTQSSRYLVKRTGEKVFLECVQDMDHENMFWYRQDPGLGLRLIYFSYDVKMKEKGDIPEGYSVSREKKERFSLILESASTNQTSMYLCASSSLRGNQPQHFGDGTRLSIL.